Given below is one T cell receptor (beta chain) in context. This clonotype has a count of ten or more. The antigen it binds to is not known. The input lacks base qualities; no much larger clone sits a single base away. Ophthalmopathy patients had moderately to severely active disease, Clinical Activity Score of at least 3, NOSPECS grade of at least 4, and duration under 3 months. Any patient with an uncontrolled infection, another autoimmune disease, pregnancy or lactation was excluded. Clinical symptoms, serum thyroxine and TRAb, thyroid ultrasound, and orbital computed tomography formed the basis for the diagnoses. PBMCs were isolated from approximately 10 ml of fresh peripheral blood by Ficoll-Paque density gradient centrifugation. Total RNA was extracted using Trizol reagent, and RNA quality was assessed on an Agilent 2100 Bioanalyzer. This sample was included in a study of T cells in Graves' hyperthyroidism and ophthalmopathy (dated by TCRdb to the late 2010s). Study-level background: Peripheral blood samples were taken at the time of initial diagnosis, prior to any treatment. Once sampling was done, hyperthyroidism patients were given methimazole at a starting dose of 30 mg daily, whereas ophthalmopathy patients were given high-dose intravenous methylprednisolone. The 75 to 100 discovery patients were divided at random into training and test sets in a 7:3 ratio. To identify distinguishing TCR V-J signatures, a discovery cohort of around 100 patients was used, comprising 43 with Graves' ophthalmopathy and roughly 60 with stable Graves' hyperthyroidism. According to the paper, TCR Vbeta CDR3 sequencing was carried out on more than 120 peripheral blood samples, which came from under 50 ophthalmopathy, around 75 hyperthyroidism and around 17 progressor patients. In about 6 Graves' hyperthyroidism patients, the study also compared T-cell repertoires from thyroid tissue with T-cell repertoires from blood. Whether ophthalmopathy could be predicted prospectively was tested in an independent validation cohort made up of 18 hyperthyroidism patients plus 17 patients who later progressed to ophthalmopathy.

TCR beta CDR3 regions were amplified from RNA transcripts. The TCR CDR3 was subjected to a first round of RT-PCR using the HTBI primer set and the Qiagen OneStep RT-PCR kit. Libraries were constructed in a second round of multiplex PCR, after which size selection and purification were performed. Libraries were sequenced paired-end with 100 bp reads on an Illumina HiSeq2000. Per the original workflow: SOAPnuke was used to process the raw data, throwing out any read that contained adapters or uncalled bases, had a mean Phred below 15, or lacked an exact constant-primer or identifier match. COPE v1.2.5 was used to merge high-quality paired reads, and clonotypes were defined as unique nucleotide sequences. MiTCR v1.1 was used to align the clonotypes against IMGT TRBV, TRBD and TRBJ reference segments. Analysis was restricted to V-J combinations with a frequency above 0.0001, which covered roughly 99% of repertoires. A TCS score was defined as the ratio between F50 (clonal expansion) and ExV (chaos), using BLOSUM62-based TCRdist between CDR3 peptides within each V-J. Welch's t-statistics and random forest reduced around 520 V-J features to some 14, which were used in a naive Bayes classifier (R e1071). Starting from the raw public reads, TCRdb applied fastp trimming at Q25, assembled clones with MiXCR and retained in-frame beta chains. Every entry covers one CDR3 protein and lists the most common genes and DNA from its rows. Here the V and J calls rest on TCRdb's processing, not on the authors' analysis. The sample has about 480,000 distinct CDR3 sequences on record, less than 25% of them singletons. Of the sample, over 9% is held by the ten largest clones.

Study-level results and caveats: Most expanded thyroid clonotypes (frequency above 0.001) were also found in blood, which suggests that blood repertoires may mirror thyroid immune responses. In validation, the model predicted progression to ophthalmopathy a median of roughly 6.1 months before onset, with roughly 71% sensitivity and roughly 73% specificity. A model built on a 13 V-J signature distinguished ophthalmopathy from stable hyperthyroidism, reaching 87.88% sensitivity and 81% to 83% specificity in cross-validation and 80%/75% in testing. Sample size was not statistically predetermined, and blinding of investigators to group allocation was not performed.

The CDR3 runs 15 residues from the cysteine to the phenylalanine. Only the CDR3 region is kept as DNA, spanning 45 bases read in frame from base 1. Between the V and J ends, shortened by 2 bases and 5 bases respectively, the junction contains 15 bases. This receptor was taken from a woman aged 25 to 45 with Graves' ophthalmopathy. The chain employs TRBV12-3 or TRBV12-4 and TRBJ1-2, and possibly TRBD1, on 5 matching bases. Sequenced: blood. CDR3 sequence: CASSLISWGSYGYTF. In nucleotide form, the sequence is TGTGCCAGCAGTTTAATTAGCTGGGGGTCATATGGCTACACCTTC.